The 20 T cell receptor beta chains listed next were all sequenced from one sample in a study of T-cell reconstitution after alpha-beta-depleted transplantation in children. It was with unique molecular identifiers that the TCRbeta library was prepared. A single record per CDR3 protein comes from TCRdb applying MiXCR to the PCR reads. The table has 700,000 to 950,000 distinct CDR3 sequences, 16% seen once. This specimen was PBMCs, mostly from graft donor cells, taken 360 days after TCRalphabeta/CD19-depleted stem cell transplant. These receptors all come from a male patient under 18 who had a stem cell transplant for acute lymphoblastic leukemia, so the T cells may come from the graft donor.

This clonotype was picked up a small number of times. The chain couples TRBV15 to TRBJ2-7, with D perhaps matching TRBD1 (6 bases). V shed 8 bases and J shed 2 bases, with 19 bases lying between them. From germline, CDR1 is LNHNV and CDR2 YYDKDF (reference sequence). CDR3 length equals 15 residues. This chain's CDR3 is CATQRAQGTTYEQYF. The CDR3 DNA is TGTGCCACCCAGAGGGCCCAGGGGACAACCTACGAGCAGTACTTC.

This clonotype was picked up a small number of times. The V call is TRBV12-3 or TRBV12-4, the J call TRBJ2-4; D unclear. V shed 3 bases and J shed 0 bases, with 6 bases lying between them. There are 14 residues in the CDR3. As DNA, the CDR3 is TGTGCCAGCAGTTTCACCGTAGCCAAAAACATTCAGTACTTC. The encoded protein is CASSFTVAKNIQYF.

This clonotype was recorded many times. This chain connects TRBV12-3 or TRBV12-4 to TRBJ2-3; D is unclear. V lost 8 bases and J 5 bases, leaving 11 bases between the germline ends. The CDR3 runs 12 residues. In DNA form, the CDR3 reads TGTGCCAGCCGTCGCCGGGTAGATACGCAGTATTTT. This translates into CASRRRVDTQYF.

This clonotype was picked up a small number of times. The chain carries TRBV6-5 and TRBJ2-1; 11 bases agree with TRBD2. The CDR3 covers 18 residues. Germline V gene data show CDR1 as MNHEY and CDR2 as SVGAGI. Losses at the gene ends were 0 bases for V and 9 bases for J; bases not matched to a gene: 13. CDR3 amino acids: CASSYSMMGSGRVVEQFF. CDR3 DNA: TGTGCCAGCAGTTACTCGATGATGGGTAGCGGGAGGGTGGTTGAGCAGTTCTTC.

The DNA of the CDR3 is TGTGCCAGCAGTTTAAGGTTTAGCTCCTACGAGCAGTACTTC. Its protein product is CASSLRFSSYEQYF. V gene TRBV27 combines with J gene TRBJ2-7, with D unresolved. Trimming took off 2 bases at V and 0 bases at J, with 8 bases between the two ends. From germline, CDR1 is MNHEY and CDR2 SMNVEV (reference sequence). The CDR3 runs 14 residues.

The chain employs TRBV4-2 and TRBJ2-1, with 9 positions matching TRBD1. With V trimmed by 3 bases and J by 13 bases, 13 bases remained unmatched. The CDR3 totals 15 residues. Germline values: CDR1 LGHNA, CDR2 YNFKEQ. CDR3 DNA: TGTGCCAGCAGCCAGATGGGGACAGGGAGGCAGAATCAGTTCTTC. It translates to CASSQMGTGRQNQFF.

This clonotype showed up many times. The CDR3 coding sequence is TGTGCCAGCAGTTTTGGACATCGCGGCGCCTACGAGCAGTACTTC. Translated: CASSFGHRGAYEQYF. The chain has TRBV12-3 or TRBV12-4 and TRBJ2-7; D is possibly TRBD1 (5 bases). V lost 3 bases and J 2 bases, leaving 14 bases between the germline ends. The length of the CDR3 is 15 residues.

This chain connects TRBV20-1 to TRBJ1-1; a possible D gene is TRBD1 (6 bases). Germline CDR1 DFQATT, CDR2 SNEGSKA (reference sequence). V lost 0 bases and J 2 bases, leaving 13 bases between the germline ends. This CDR3 contains 15 residues. The CDR3 loop reads CSARDRRGQNTEAFF. The CDR3 DNA follows: TGCAGTGCTAGAGATCGCCGGGGGCAAAACACTGAAGCTTTCTTT.

In this sample, this clonotype turned up a few times. The V and J genes are TRBV19 and TRBJ2-1, with D uncertain. Trimming stripped 6 bases from V and 1 base from J, with 16 bases between. The germline gives CDR1 LNHDA, CDR2 SQIVND (reference sequence). The CDR3 consists of 16 residues. CDR3 sequence reads: CASRGLPSVSYNEQFF. CDR3 sequence (DNA): TGTGCCAGTAGGGGTCTCCCCAGCGTTTCCTACAATGAGCAGTTCTTC.

The CDR3 reads CSAPTGTSNQPQHF. The CDR3, as DNA: TGCAGTGCTCCGACAGGGACGAGCAATCAGCCCCAGCATTTT. The V call is TRBV20-1, the J call TRBJ1-5; 7 bases align to TRBD1. This CDR3 is 14 amino acids long. Trimming cost V 5 bases and J 1 base; bases outside gene matches: 5. CDR1 and CDR2 (germline): DFQATT, SNEGSKA (reference sequence).

The table lists this clonotype with a few counts. This chain uses TRBV7-3 with TRBJ2-7, with 7 bases that match TRBD2. The germline V gene has CDR1 SGHTA and CDR2 FQGTGA. Trimming removed 9 bases from V and 2 bases from J; junction bases left unmatched: 19. This CDR3 has 17 residues. The CDR3 reads CASSLAGGLRSAYEQYF. CDR3 nucleotides: TGTGCCAGTTCCTTAGCCGGGGGACTAAGGTCGGCCTACGAGCAGTACTTC.

This clonotype showed up just a few times. The chain links TRBV29-1 to TRBJ2-7; TRBD1 matches 10 bases. The CDR3 totals 15 residues. Germline assignment: CDR1 SQVTM and CDR2 ANQGSEA. The V and J ends lost 3 bases and 2 bases, in that order; junction bases with no gene match: 7. Here the CDR3 DNA reads TGCAGCGTTGAGAAAGGGGACAGGGGAACCTACGAGCAGTACTTC. Its protein product is CSVEKGDRGTYEQYF.

The chain uses TRBV12-3 or TRBV12-4 and TRBJ1-3; unclear D gene. The CDR3 covers 16 residues. Trimming cost V 5 bases and J 0 bases, with 14 bases left between them. The CDR3 DNA is TGTGCCAGCAGTCTGAGACCTCTTCCCTCTGGAAACACCATATATTTT. This codes for CASSLRPLPSGNTIYF.

This clonotype was recorded a few times. V gene TRBV27 combines with J gene TRBJ2-3; D not certain. This CDR3 has 16 amino acids. From germline, CDR1 is MNHEY and CDR2 SMNVEV (reference sequence). Trimming took 4 bases from V and 2 from J, leaving 16 bases between them. CDR3 DNA: TGTGCCAGCAGTTCGACGCCAATTTGGAACACAGATACGCAGTATTTT. This sequence encodes CASSSTPIWNTDTQYF.

This clonotype has a handful of counts. The CDR3 sequence: CASSSGAANTGELFF. DNA of the CDR3: TGTGCCAGCAGCTCTGGGGCAGCTAACACCGGGGAGCTGTTTTTT. The chain couples TRBV7-6 to TRBJ2-2, with D perhaps TRBD1 (5 bases). Germline CDR1 reads SGHVS; CDR2 reads FNYEAQ. V dropped 4 bases and J dropped 2 bases, with 11 bases sitting between them. This CDR3 spans 15 amino acids. Full variable domain (outside the CDR3, taken from reference TRBV7-6 and TRBJ2-2): GAGVSQSPRYKVTKRGQDVALRCDPISGHVSLYWYRQALGQGPEFLTYFNYEAQQDKSGLPNDRFSAERPEGSISTLTIQRTEQRDSAMYRCASSSGAANTGELFFGEGSRLTVL.

In its sample, this clonotype was seen a few times. This chain joins TRBV20-1 and TRBJ2-2; TRBD2 agrees at 9 bases. Germline V gene lookup returns CDR1 DFQATT and CDR2 SNEGSKA (reference sequence). V shed 4 bases and J 5 bases; nucleotides not matched to a gene: 5. The CDR3 has 14 residues. DNA for the CDR3: TGCAGTGCTAATGGACTAGCGCGGACCGGGGAGCTGTTTTTT. Translating gives CSANGLARTGELFF.

This clonotype came up a few times. The genes are TRBV5-1 and TRBJ1-4; D gene uncertain. The V gene lost 1 base and the J gene lost 8 bases, with 9 bases spanning the gap. CDR3 length: 13 amino acids. Germline V gene sequence: CDR1 SGHRS, CDR2 YFSETQ. The CDR3 nucleotides read TGCGCCAGCAGCTTGTCTTCCCGAGAAAAACTGTTTTTT. Its protein product is CASSLSSREKLFF.

This clonotype was picked up a small number of times. The rearrangement joins TRBV7-8 to TRBJ1-1; 10 bases align to TRBD1. The CDR3 has 16 residues. Germline values: CDR1 SGHVS, CDR2 FQNEAQ. Trimming removed 6 bases from V and 0 bases from J; junction bases left unmatched: 7. The CDR3 region is CASRRDRGTMNTEAFF. CDR3 coding DNA: TGTGCCAGCAGACGGGACAGGGGAACCATGAACACTGAAGCTTTCTTT. Looking up the rest from reference TRBV7-8 and TRBJ1-1 gives the full variable domain: GAGVSQSPRYKVAKRGQDVALRCDPISGHVSLFWYQQALGQGPEFLTYFQNEAQLDKSGLPSDRFFAERPEGSVSTLKIQRTQQEDSAVYLCASRRDRGTMNTEAFFGQGTRLTVV.

This clonotype was picked up a small number of times. V is TRBV3-1 and J is TRBJ1-1; TRBD1 matches at 8 bases. This CDR3 contains 14 residues. CDR1 and CDR2 from the germline V gene are LGHDT and YNNKEL (reference sequence). V trimming: 4 bases; J trimming: 7 bases; junction bases outside the gene matches: 8. The CDR3 sequence is CASSRSGQGGEAFF. The CDR3, as DNA: TGTGCCAGCAGCCGTAGCGGACAGGGCGGTGAAGCTTTCTTT.

This sequence joins TRBV5-1 and TRBJ2-7, with 7 bases aligning to TRBD2. CDR1 and CDR2 (germline): SGHRS, YFSETQ. The CDR3 sequence is 16 residues long. The V gene end was trimmed by 4 bases and the J gene end by 0 bases; junction bases not matched to a gene: 10. The CDR3 DNA follows: TGCGCCAGCAGCCCCCGTGGGGACTACCGCTCCTACGAGCAGTACTTC. This gives the protein CASSPRGDYRSYEQYF.